The rows below give T cell receptor beta chains drawn from one sample of a study of T-cell memory formation after mild COVID-19. MiXCR, run by TCRdb on the 5' RACE reads, gives a single entry per CDR3 protein. Altogether around 210,000 distinct CDR3 sequences are present, 9% to 10% being singletons, with the ten largest covering roughly 3.5%. The sequencing input was PBMCs or a T cell subset sorted from them (not recorded which). All receptors come from a man aged 18 to 35 who had mild COVID-19 (a few samples of this study predate the infection). Cell type and time point are not known. Both conserved end residues are part of each CDR3. Each record gives: D gene, clone size, J gene, V gene, CDR3 protein, CDR3 DNA. A D gene is named only where the DNA matches it firmly. Some rows have no size entry. The others give once, few or many, or a class for an expanded clone.

D: NA; size: NA; J: TRBJ1-1; V: TRBV5-1; CDR3: CASSLDRTITEAFF; DNA: TGCGCCAGCAGCTTGGACCGGACGATAACTGAAGCTTTCTTT
D: TRBD1; size: few; J: TRBJ1-2; V: TRBV7-3; CDR3: CASSFEPRDRVDYGYTF; DNA: TGTGCCAGCAGCTTCGAACCCCGGGACAGGGTCGACTATGGCTACACCTTC
D: NA; size: few; J: TRBJ1-1; V: TRBV2; CDR3: CASVWENTEAFF; DNA: TGTGCCAGCGTTTGGGAGAACACTGAAGCTTTCTTT
D: NA; size: few; J: TRBJ1-2; V: TRBV5-1; CDR3: CASSFRALDYGYTF; DNA: TGCGCCAGCAGCTTCAGGGCATTGGACTATGGCTACACCTTC
D: TRBD1; size: NA; J: TRBJ1-2; V: TRBV20-1; CDR3: CSTSRGLLYGYTF; DNA: TGCAGTACCTCAAGGGGGCTCCTCTATGGCTACACCTTC
D: NA; size: many; J: TRBJ2-7; V: TRBV25-1; CDR3: CASSEYPGYEQYF; DNA: TGTGCCAGCAGTGAATACCCAGGCTACGAGCAGTACTTC
D: NA; size: few; J: TRBJ1-1; V: TRBV7-2; CDR3: CASSPQGSYAEAFF; DNA: TGTGCCAGCAGCCCGCAGGGGAGTTACGCTGAAGCTTTCTTT
D: NA; size: NA; J: TRBJ2-5; V: TRBV12-3/TRBV12-4; CDR3: CASTLGPSTQYF; DNA: TGTGCCAGCACCCTAGGCCCCTCGACCCAGTACTTC
D: TRBD1; size: NA; J: TRBJ2-5; V: TRBV6-6; CDR3: CASSQHRDRVVRETQYF; DNA: TGTGCCAGCAGTCAGCACCGGGACAGGGTTGTTCGGGAGACCCAGTACTTC
D: NA; size: NA; J: TRBJ1-5; V: TRBV6-5; CDR3: CASSYSTGNQPQHF; DNA: TGTGCCAGCAGTTACTCGACAGGCAATCAGCCCCAGCATTTT
D: NA; size: many; J: TRBJ2-1; V: TRBV7-3; CDR3: CASSLSGMGHNEQFF; DNA: TGTGCCAGCAGCTTAAGTGGGATGGGGCACAATGAGCAGTTCTTC
D: TRBD1; size: NA; J: TRBJ2-3; V: TRBV7-2; CDR3: CASRQRRDSILDTQYF; DNA: TGTGCCAGCAGGCAACGACGGGACAGCATATTAGATACGCAGTATTTT
D: NA; size: NA; J: TRBJ2-2; V: TRBV4-3; CDR3: CASSRPSSTSTGELFF; DNA: TGCGCCAGCAGCCGGCCGTCATCGACATCCACCGGGGAGCTGTTTTTT
D: NA; size: few; J: TRBJ2-5; V: TRBV7-2; CDR3: CASSGGRQETQYF; DNA: TGTGCCAGCAGCGGAGGGAGGCAAGAGACCCAGTACTTC
D: NA; size: many; J: TRBJ1-4; V: TRBV4-1; CDR3: CASSQGAGVTGKLFF; DNA: TGCGCCAGCAGCCAAGGTGCAGGGGTTACGGGAAAACTGTTTTTT
D: TRBD2; size: many; J: TRBJ2-1; V: TRBV18; CDR3: CASSPLPAGGNEQFF; DNA: TGTGCCAGCTCACCACTGCCAGCGGGGGGGAATGAGCAGTTCTTC
D: NA; size: NA; J: TRBJ1-4; V: TRBV20-1; CDR3: CSAQPDPSPEKLFF; DNA: TGCAGCGCTCAGCCTGACCCAAGCCCAGAAAAACTGTTTTTT
D: NA; size: many; J: TRBJ1-1; V: TRBV3-1; CDR3: CASSPSEANTEAFF; DNA: TGTGCCAGCAGCCCGAGTGAGGCTAACACTGAAGCTTTCTTT
D: NA; size: NA; J: TRBJ2-2; V: TRBV10-2; CDR3: CASSESYTGELFF; DNA: TGCGCCAGCAGTGAGTCGTACACCGGGGAGCTGTTTTTT
D: NA; size: NA; J: TRBJ2-3; V: TRBV9; CDR3: CASSVVRAADTQYF; DNA: TGTGCCAGCAGCGTAGTGAGGGCGGCGGATACGCAGTATTTT
D: TRBD1; size: NA; J: TRBJ1-6; V: TRBV15; CDR3: CATSTPGQGLSPLHF; DNA: TGTGCCACCAGCACCCCGGGACAGGGTCTTTCACCCCTCCACTTT
D: TRBD2; size: NA; J: TRBJ2-3; V: TRBV4-3; CDR3: CASSQDLTSGYTDTQYF; DNA: TGCGCCAGCAGCCAAGATCTAACTAGCGGGTACACAGATACGCAGTATTTT
D: NA; size: few; J: TRBJ2-7; V: TRBV20-1; CDR3: CSASRPAGAYEQYF; DNA: TGCAGTGCTAGTAGGCCAGCCGGGGCCTACGAGCAGTACTTC
D: NA; size: few; J: TRBJ2-2; V: TRBV7-8; CDR3: CASPADRSNTGELFF; DNA: TGTGCCAGCCCCGCCGACAGGTCGAACACCGGGGAGCTGTTTTTT
D: NA; size: many; J: TRBJ2-1; V: TRBV7-9; CDR3: CASSPGTGSGYEQFF; DNA: TGTGCCAGCAGCCCCGGGACGGGGTCGGGGTATGAGCAGTTCTTC
D: TRBD2; size: NA; J: TRBJ2-1; V: TRBV12-3/TRBV12-4; CDR3: CASSLRPSGAYNEQFF; DNA: TGTGCCAGCAGTTTGCGCCCCAGCGGGGCCTACAATGAGCAGTTCTTC
D: NA; size: many; J: TRBJ1-1; V: TRBV5-5; CDR3: CASSSRFVPTEAFF; DNA: TGTGCCAGCAGCAGCCGTTTTGTTCCCACTGAAGCTTTCTTT
D: NA; size: NA; J: TRBJ2-5; V: TRBV6-2/TRBV6-3; CDR3: CASTNGPGAVKETQYF; DNA: TGTGCCAGCACCAATGGGCCGGGGGCCGTTAAAGAGACCCAGTACTTC
D: NA; size: NA; J: TRBJ1-1; V: TRBV12-3/TRBV12-4; CDR3: CASSRAGSNTEAFF; DNA: TGTGCCAGCAGTCGGGCCGGCTCGAACACTGAAGCTTTCTTT
D: NA; size: NA; J: TRBJ1-1; V: TRBV12-3/TRBV12-4; CDR3: CASSLSGGTGNTEAFF; DNA: TGTGCCAGCAGTTTAAGCGGGGGGACGGGAAACACTGAAGCTTTCTTT
D: NA; size: few; J: TRBJ1-2; V: TRBV12-3/TRBV12-4; CDR3: CASSLRGVGTSYGYTF; DNA: TGTGCCAGCAGTTTAAGGGGGGTCGGGACGTCATATGGCTACACCTTC
D: TRBD1; size: NA; J: TRBJ1-4; V: TRBV6-6; CDR3: CASSTPGQGREKLFF; DNA: TGTGCCAGCAGTACCCCGGGACAGGGTAGAGAAAAACTGTTTTTT
D: TRBD2; size: few; J: TRBJ2-5; V: TRBV4-1; CDR3: CASRPRLAEETQYF; DNA: TGCGCCAGCCGACCGAGACTAGCGGAAGAGACCCAGTACTTC